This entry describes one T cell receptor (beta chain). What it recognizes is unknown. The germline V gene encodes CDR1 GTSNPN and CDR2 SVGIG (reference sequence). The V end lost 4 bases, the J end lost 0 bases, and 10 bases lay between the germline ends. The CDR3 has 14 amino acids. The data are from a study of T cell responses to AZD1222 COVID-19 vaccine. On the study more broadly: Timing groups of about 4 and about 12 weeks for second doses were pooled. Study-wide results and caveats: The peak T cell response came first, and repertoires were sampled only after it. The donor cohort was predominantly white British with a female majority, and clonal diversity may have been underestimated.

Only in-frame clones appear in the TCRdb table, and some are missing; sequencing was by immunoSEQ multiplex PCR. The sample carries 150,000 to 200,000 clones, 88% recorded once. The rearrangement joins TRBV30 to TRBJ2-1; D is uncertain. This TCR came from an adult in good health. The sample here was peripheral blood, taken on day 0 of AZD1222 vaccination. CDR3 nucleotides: TGTGCCTGGATGGCCGAGTACTCCTACAATGAGCAGTTCTTC. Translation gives CAWMAEYSYNEQFF. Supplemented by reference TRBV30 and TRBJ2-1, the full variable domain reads SQTIHQWPATLVQPVGSPLSLECTVEGTSNPNLYWYRQAAGRGLQLLFYSVGIGQISSEVPQNLSASRPQDRQFILSSKKLLLSDSGFYLCAWMAEYSYNEQFFGPGTRLTVL.